Described below is a single T cell receptor beta chain sequence and its context. Its target antigen remains unknown. Base quality data are lacking; no much larger clone is found one base away. The data were taken from a study of cytomegalovirus exposure and HLA in healthy donors (dated by TCRdb to between 2016 and 2019). In terms of the full investigation: An earlier analysis of about 530 of the donors reported 250 to 350 Gb of sequence data and around 100 million unique TCR beta sequences obtained from around 170 million T cells. About 300 gigabases of sequencing data and around 87 million unique TCR sequences were included in an early release covering about 700 HLA-typed donors. The genetic ancestry cluster associated with self-reported Caucasian donors included approximately 85% of the approximately 410 genotyped donors. The study aimed to test whether cataloging public T cell receptors could reveal signatures of past pathogen exposure. Using immunosequencing, the study profiled T cell repertoires from approximately 700 subjects and related those repertoires to cytomegalovirus serostatus. In addition to the first cohort of 500 to 850 subjects, a separate validation cohort of approximately 110 different subjects was used. High-throughput TCR immunosequencing, statistical association of individual TCRs with disease status, and machine learning were combined to predict cytomegalovirus infection status. A later analysis re-examined previously published TCR beta repertoires from 500 to 700 donors and added high-resolution HLA genotyping to investigate patterns of TCR occurrence. Rather than drawing on any new phenotypic data, the later analysis identified candidate immune exposures from TCR beta sequences and the way those sequences occurred across donors. An earlier analysis of roughly 600 of the donors used high-throughput TCR beta sequencing to judge whether each TCR beta V gene segment behaved as functional or pseudogenic. Donor age, sex, ethnicity and CMV serostatus were compiled alongside the repertoire data. In a later genetic analysis, genome-wide SNP genotypes for about 65% of the 666 donors were used, and that subset was treated as a discovery cohort. Every repertoire in the discovery cohort had been generated on one and the same sequencing platform. HLA typing covered class I and class II loci at four-digit resolution. Typing coverage varied by locus: 629-630 donors for A, B, C, DRB1 and DQB1; roughly 560 for DQA1; over 600 for DPA1; around 450 for DPB1. Four to six DR-DQ haplotypes were handled as single units for association and clustering, since linkage in the cohort was strong. Among some 400 genotyped donors of the cohort, an average of around 240,000 unique TCR beta nucleotide sequences were sequenced per donor, roughly 20% of them non-productive.

What the research found in general, with its limitations: Correlated functional status among segregating V segments might reflect linkage disequilibrium, but an unknown experimental factor could not be ruled out. Three of the identified cytomegalovirus-associated TCR beta chains were confirmed in vitro to be specific for cytomegalovirus antigens. In a later analysis, most CMV-associated TCR beta chains were found to appear HLA-restricted, with HLA associations seemingly driven largely by CMV exposure. When HLA alleles, especially DR and DQ, strongly co-occurred, attributing TCR associations to individual alleles was difficult. In a later analysis, TCR association rates were found to vary across HLA loci, with the most associated TCRs seen for DRB1 alleles and the fewest for HLA-C alleles. A cluster of highly shared sequence variants was judged likely to represent a technical artifact of the sequencing pipeline. In a later analysis, several top co-occurrence clusters were reported to appear linked to parvovirus B19, influenza, CMV and Epstein-Barr virus. A later genetic analysis associated a missense DCLRE1C variant with V-gene and J-gene trimming of TCR beta chains, and an independent cohort replicated the association. In an earlier analysis of a few hundred of the donors, most TCR beta V segments were observed in productive rearrangements about 87% or about 30% of the time, broadly matching IMGT annotations. The authors suggested that the approach could potentially be generalized to other disease states and immunological phenotypes. According to a later genetic analysis, donors in an Asian-associated ancestry cluster had fewer N-insertions in productive TCRs than the approximately 650-donor mean. A further reported finding was that TCR beta sequences accurately predicted the HLA-A and HLA-B alleles for most subjects in the first cohort. Sequencing depth was assumed to be roughly uniform across donors in the presence/absence analyses, though that assumption may not hold. For the cohort, immune exposure information was limited to CMV serostatus. In a later analysis, HLA-associated TCR beta chains showed more clonal expansion and lower generation probabilities than non-associated chains that were equally common. The study listed approximately 160 TCR beta chains as associated with cytomegalovirus. At a false discovery rate of 0.05, a later analysis linked around 17,000 TCR beta sequences to specific HLA alleles. The classifier was reported to diagnose cytomegalovirus status with high specificity and sensitivity in both the original and validation cohorts. Because HLA typing was missing for some donors at each locus, association tests included only the typed subset. Only TCR beta chains were sequenced in this cohort, and the absence of alpha or paired-chain data limited detectable features. Some 16 rarely observed V segments, including chromosome 9 orphons, were excluded from the earlier analysis of some 590 of the donors because counts were too low. Most TCR sequences were seen in very few donors, while some public TCRs were found in many individuals.

In total, 600 or so healthy bone marrow donors made up the cohort. At the time of sampling, every cohort member was nominally healthy, though immune exposures that went unrecorded were likely present. The donor tested CMV seronegative, placing the donor among the 352 seronegative members of the cohort. A peripheral blood sample was provided by each donor, and peripheral blood mononuclear cells were used for TCR beta sequencing. The Qiagen DNeasy Blood Extraction Kit was used to extract genomic DNA from the blood cell samples. Receptors were amplified or captured by the immunoSEQ multiplex PCR assay. For the multiplex PCR, a mixture combining 60 forward primers for TCR Vbeta segments and 13 reverse primers for TCR Jbeta segments was used. The CDR3 region of rearranged TCR beta genes was amplified from genomic DNA with a multiplex PCR assay. Amplified TCR beta libraries were sequenced as 87-base-pair reads on the Illumina HiSeq System. Regarding the original processing steps: A later analysis tallied some 79 million unique TCR beta chains across the 666 repertoires, and about 10 million of those chains were shared by two or more donors. Raw reads were error-corrected and collapsed into unique sequences with a nearest-neighbor algorithm that merged closely related sequences to remove PCR and sequencing errors. Alignment of CDR3 sequences to IMGT reference sequences was used to assign V, D and J gene segments. For a sequence to be retained, at least a six-nucleotide match to both a V gene segment and a J gene segment was required. Rearrangements were called productive when the CDR3 lacked stop codons and stayed in frame with V and J; all others were non-productive. Following IMGT convention, CDR3 was defined as the stretch from the second conserved V-encoded cysteine up to the conserved J-encoded phenylalanine. In an earlier analysis of around 640 of the donors, sequences lacking an unambiguous match to a single V gene segment were excluded. In an earlier analysis of 587 of the donors, V segments were called functional above 56.7% productive rearrangements and were called segregating when the between-donor standard deviation exceeded 5%. A statistical classification framework was developed to diagnose cytomegalovirus status using the catalog of TCR beta chain sequences. V and J gene assignment, in a later analysis, came from comparing TCR nucleotide sequences with IMGT/GENE-DB human TR gene sequences. Using the TCRdist pipeline, a later analysis assigned CDR3 sequences along with most-parsimonious VDJ recombination scenarios. In a later analysis, each TCR beta chain was defined by its CDR3 amino acid sequence together with its V-gene family, and reads lacking a unique V-gene family were excluded. A later analysis removed roughly 590 highly shared, low-generation-probability nucleotide sequences to deal with suspected cross-contamination and a sequencing artifact. A later analysis calculated a clonal expansion index for each public chain from normalized within-repertoire ranks of inferred template counts. A later analysis computed generation probabilities with a VDJ recombination model fitted to out-of-frame rearrangements, and checked the results against IGoR. In a later analysis, TCR-TCR, TCR-HLA and TCR-CMV co-occurrence was scored with hypergeometric tests, and a repertoire-size bias correction was applied to TCR pairs. In a later analysis, false discovery rates were estimated by permuting HLA or CMV assignments 20 times. In a later analysis, co-occurring TCRs were grouped using DBSCAN, and TCRdist sequence similarity was added for clustering within HLA-allele-positive subsets. For co-occurrence clustering, repertoires with fewer than 30,000 or more than 120,000 public chains were excluded, along with roughly 5 repertoires with anomalous nucleotide sharing. The table was pulled from immuneACCESS by TCRdb, which kept in-frame rearrangements only. Such tables lose some clones; where checked, under half of the loss comes from unresolved V genes, and the rest has no known cause. Clone size and V and J calls were adopted from that table, with D and trimming inferred from the DNA. Recorded for this sample are about 200,000 clones; approximately 80% of them occurred a single time. 0.71% of the sample rests with the top ten.

Sequencing was performed on PBMCs. This TCR was recovered from a boy aged 2 to 10 in good health and CMV-seronegative.

The sequenced DNA: TGTGCCAGCAGCTTCGGCGGCGAGCAGTACTTC. Its protein reads: CASSFGGEQYF. The chain is made from TRBV11-2 and TRBJ2-7, with no confident D gene call. V gives up 3 bases and J gives up 6 bases, and the segment between their germline ends measures 6 bases. CDR1 and CDR2, per the germline V gene, are SGHAT and FQNNGV. From cysteine to phenylalanine, the CDR3 is 11 amino acids long. The read is trimmed to its CDR3 DNA, 33 bases read in frame from base 1.